A selection of T cell receptor beta chains follows, all from one sample in a study of CD8+CD57+ T cells in acquired aplastic anemia. A single record per CDR3 protein comes from TCRdb applying MiXCR to the reads. The sample contains about 160,000 distinct CDR3 sequences, about 50% of which appear only once. Source material: sorted CD4+, CD8+, or CD8+CD57+ T cells (not recorded which) from PBMCs. These TCRs come from a human donor with aplastic anemia. CDR3s include the opening cysteine and the closing phenylalanine or tryptophan. A D gene is named only where the DNA matches it firmly. Not all rows give a size; the values are once, few, many and, for expanded clones, a class.

clone size	V gene	J gene	D gene	CDR3 protein	CDR3 DNA
few	TRBV20-1	TRBJ2-7	.	CSASSGAYEQYF	TGCAGTGCTAGTTCGGGGGCCTACGAGCAGTACTTC
.	TRBV30	TRBJ1-1	.	CAWSGGGNTGAFF	TGTGCCTGGAGTGGGGGAGGGAACACTGGAGCTTTCTTT
many	TRBV19	TRBJ2-7	TRBD2	CASSPSGRSSYEQYF	TGTGCCAGTAGTCCCAGCGGGAGATCCTCCTACGAGCAGTACTTC
many	TRBV15	TRBJ1-5	.	CATSRDLGGNQPQHF	TGTGCCACCAGCAGAGATTTGGGGGGAAATCAGCCCCAGCATTTT
.	TRBV19	TRBJ2-3	.	CASSIMASTDTQYF	TGTGCCAGTAGTATCATGGCTAGCACAGATACGCAGTATTTT
.	TRBV2	TRBJ2-1	.	CASRDPLNEQFF	TGTGCCAGCAGGGACCCGCTGAATGAGCAGTTCTTC
once	TRBV20-1	TRBJ1-1	TRBD1	CSAPQGVGTEAFF	TGCAGTGCCCCACAGGGGGTAGGGACTGAAGCTTTCTTT
few	TRBV28	TRBJ2-5	.	CASSSNRDTVGKETQYF	TGTGCCAGCAGTTCAAACCGGGACACCGTAGGTAAAGAGACCCAGTACTTC
.	TRBV2	TRBJ2-7	TRBD1	CASRPGTGCEQYF	TGTGCCAGCAGACCCGGGACAGGTTGCGAGCAGTACTTC
.	TRBV5-1	TRBJ2-3	TRBD2	CASFLGSGSTDTQYF	TGCGCCAGCTTCCTTGGGAGCGGGAGTACAGATACGCAGTATTTT
many	TRBV28	TRBJ2-7	.	CASTPDSAYEQYF	TGTGCCAGCACCCCGGACAGCGCCTACGAGCAGTACTTC
many	TRBV3-1	TRBJ2-7	.	CASSQRGREQYF	TGTGCCAGCAGCCAAAGGGGCCGCGAGCAGTACTTC
.	TRBV10-3	TRBJ1-2	.	CAITLTGDYGYTF	TGTGCCATCACCCTGACGGGCGACTATGGCTACACCTTC
.	TRBV18	TRBJ2-1	TRBD1	CASSPVTGERDEQFF	TGTGCCAGCTCACCAGTTACAGGGGAGAGGGATGAGCAGTTCTTC
many	TRBV7-8	TRBJ2-3	TRBD2	CASTLAGRTDTQYF	TGTGCCAGCACCCTAGCGGGGCGCACAGATACGCAGTATTTT
few	TRBV6-5	TRBJ2-2	.	CASSYGGSGELFF	TGTGCCAGCAGTTACGGAGGTTCCGGGGAGCTGTTTTTT
many	TRBV6-5	TRBJ2-7	.	CASSYSTGAAYEQYF	TGTGCCAGCAGTTACTCGACAGGCGCCGCCTACGAGCAGTACTTC
many	TRBV12-3/TRBV12-4	TRBJ2-7	TRBD1	CASRADRDEQYF	TGTGCCAGCAGAGCGGACAGGGACGAGCAGTACTTC
.	TRBV29-1	TRBJ2-3	TRBD1	CSTSGTGGFNTDTQYF	TGCAGCACTTCTGGGACAGGGGGCTTTAACACAGATACGCAGTATTTT